The next 19 T cell receptor beta chains were all read from a single sample in a study of T cell responses to AZD1222 COVID-19 vaccine. The repertoire was sequenced with immunoSEQ multiplex PCR; TCRdb's copy has only in-frame clones and lacks some. The sample yields around 100,000 clones, 93% seen once. The material sequenced was peripheral blood, taken on day 0 of AZD1222 vaccination. The origin of the receptors is an adult in good health.

The rearrangement links TRBV6-1 to TRBJ1-2; D not certain. Germline V gene data show CDR1 as MNHNS and CDR2 as SASEGT. The CDR3 runs to 15 residues. Between the trimmed V and J ends, which lost 2 bases and 4 bases, there was a span of 14 bases. The CDR3: CASSERYSQTYGYTF. In nucleotides, the CDR3 is TGTGCCAGCAGTGAAAGGTATTCCCAAACCTATGGCTACACCTTC.

This chain uses TRBV28 with TRBJ2-7, with D possibly being TRBD1 or TRBD2 (5 bases each). The CDR3 loop spans 15 amino acids. The germline V gene encodes CDR1 MDHEN and CDR2 SYDVKM. Trimming left V 10 bases short and J 5 bases short, with 24 bases between. CDR3 region: CAINPSRDAYNEQYF. CDR3 nucleotides: TGTGCCATAAACCCCTCCCGGGACGCCTACAACGAGCAGTACTTC.

V and J are TRBV5-1 and TRBJ2-7; 14 positions agree with TRBD2. This CDR3 has 17 residues. Trimming cost V 4 bases and J 4 bases; bases outside gene matches: 10. CDR1 and CDR2 (germline): SGHRS, YFSETQ. CDR3 residues: CASSLTGTSGSMYEQYF. The DNA of the CDR3 is TGCGCCAGCAGCCTTACCGGGACTAGCGGGAGCATGTACGAGCAGTACTTC.

CDR3 sequence reads: CATSSNLYGYTF. The DNA for the CDR3 is TGTGCCACCAGCAGCAACCTCTATGGCTACACCTTC. This sequence joins TRBV15 and TRBJ1-2; D is unresolved. Germline CDR1 is LNHNV and CDR2 is YYDKDF (reference sequence). The ends were cut back, 3 bases at V and 4 bases at J, with 6 bases in the middle. The CDR3 loop spans 12 amino acids.

V and J are TRBV28 and TRBJ1-4, with 11 bases lining up with TRBD1. The V and J ends lost 5 bases and 8 bases, in that order; junction bases with no gene match: 7. Germline V CDR1 and CDR2: MDHEN, SYDVKM. This CDR3 region has 15 residues. The CDR3 reads CASSTGTGGREKLFF. The CDR3 region has the DNA TGTGCCAGCAGTACGGGGACAGGGGGTAGGGAAAAACTGTTTTTT.

The genes are TRBV7-9 and TRBJ2-1, with D unclear. Deletions cut 5 bases from V and 10 bases from J, with 12 bases between. From germline, CDR1 is SEHNR and CDR2 FQNEAQ (reference sequence). The CDR3 is 12 residues long. CDR3 nucleotides: TGTGCCAGCAGCCCCGCCCAAATAGAGCAGTTCTTC. Translating it yields CASSPAQIEQFF.

The chain links TRBV12-3 or TRBV12-4 to TRBJ2-7, with a weak D call TRBD1 (6 bases). The CDR3 extends over 12 amino acids. The V end was cut by 8 bases, the J end by 3 bases, with 11 bases between. The DNA for the CDR3 is TGTGCCAGCCAAGGGGGTCTCTACGAGCAGTACTTC. It is translated as CASQGGLYEQYF.

This clone has just one count. The chain couples TRBV5-6 to TRBJ1-4, with TRBD1 as a possible D gene (6 bases). The germline V gene has CDR1 SGHDT and CDR2 YYEEEE. V gave up 6 bases and J gave up 6 bases, with 18 bases separating them. This CDR3 spans 15 amino acids. The CDR3: CASTAGGTNYEKLFF. In nucleotides, the CDR3 is TGTGCCAGCACCGCCGGCGGGACAAACTATGAAAAACTGTTTTTT.

This chain uses TRBV7-2 with TRBJ2-3; tentatively, D is TRBD2 (5 bases). V was pared by 1 base and J by 6 bases, with 11 bases between. Germline V gene data show CDR1 as SGHTA and CDR2 as FQGNSA. The CDR3 has 14 residues. The CDR3 sequence: CASSLVSGGDTQYF. For the CDR3, the DNA is TGTGCCAGCAGCTTAGTGTCGGGCGGGGATACGCAGTATTTT.

V usage is TRBV30 and J usage is TRBJ2-1; D ambiguous. V gave up 0 bases and J gave up 4 bases, with 4 bases separating them. The CDR3 totals 12 residues. Germline V gives CDR1 GTSNPN, CDR2 SVGIG (reference sequence). CDR3 region: CAWSVGYNEQFF. In nucleotides, the CDR3 is TGTGCCTGGAGTGTGGGATACAATGAGCAGTTCTTC.

The V call is TRBV4-2, the J call TRBJ2-1, with D possibly matching TRBD1 (5 bases). The germline gives CDR1 LGHNA, CDR2 YNFKEQ. The germline V and J ends were trimmed by 0 bases and 0 bases, with 21 bases remaining between them. The CDR3 spans 20 residues. The CDR3 sequence is CASSQDARVRLRSSYNEQFF. In DNA form, the CDR3 reads TGTGCCAGCAGCCAAGATGCCAGGGTCCGATTGAGGAGCTCCTACAATGAGCAGTTCTTC.

The chain uses TRBV9 and TRBJ2-1; D call uncertain. The CDR3 has 12 amino acids. V lost 1 base to trimming and J lost 13 bases, with 12 bases between them. Germline V lookup: CDR1 SGDLS, CDR2 YYNGEE. This CDR3 is CASSVSGGDQFF. The DNA for the CDR3 is TGTGCCAGCAGCGTATCAGGTGGTGATCAGTTCTTC.

This CDR3 reads CSAAQGNYGYTF. The CDR3 coding sequence is TGCAGCGCTGCCCAGGGGAACTATGGCTACACCTTC. This chain uses TRBV29-1 with TRBJ1-2; D is possibly TRBD1 (6 bases). Germline CDR1 and CDR2: SQVTM and ANQGSEA. V lost 7 bases to trimming and J lost 2 bases, with 11 bases between them. The CDR3 spans 12 residues.

The chain is built from TRBV7-2 and TRBJ2-5; D is ambiguous. This CDR3 region has 11 residues. V was shortened by 5 bases and J by 5 bases, with 6 bases between the two germline ends. Germline CDR1 SGHTA, CDR2 FQGNSA. DNA of the CDR3: TGTGCCAGCAGCAACGAGGAGACCCAGTACTTC. Its translation is CASSNEETQYF. The complete variable domain, with remaining parts taken from reference TRBV7-2 and TRBJ2-5, reads GAGVSQSPSNKVTEKGKDVELRCDPISGHTALYWYRQSLGQGLEFLIYFQGNSAPDKSGLPSDRFSAERTGGSVSTLTIQRTQQEDSAVYLCASSNEETQYFGPGTRLLVL.

This rearrangement joins TRBV4-1 to TRBJ1-1; 8 nucleotides line up with TRBD1. V gave up 5 bases and J gave up 4 bases; unmatched junction bases: 6. CDR1 and CDR2 (germline): MGHRA, YSYEKL. CDR3 length: 14 residues. CDR3 protein: CASSARTGTTEAFF. The CDR3 bases are TGCGCCAGCAGCGCCCGGACAGGGACCACTGAAGCTTTCTTT.

The chain is built from TRBV5-4 and TRBJ2-5; 11 bases map to TRBD1. This CDR3 has 16 residues. V gave up 3 bases and J gave up 5 bases; unmatched junction bases: 9. CDR1 is SGHNT, CDR2 YYREEE, per germline (reference sequence). The CDR3 DNA reads TGTGCCAGCAGCTCCGGGGGGACAGGGGGTTCCGAGACCCAGTACTTC. Its translation: CASSSGGTGGSETQYF. Filled out from reference TRBV5-4 and TRBJ2-5, the complete variable domain reads ETGVTQSPTHLIKTRGQQVTLRCSSQSGHNTVSWYQQALGQGPQFIFQYYREEENGRGNFPPRFSGLQFPNYSSELNVNALELDDSALYLCASSSGGTGGSETQYFGPGTRLLVL.

The rearrangement joins TRBV6-5 to TRBJ2-7; 8 positions match TRBD1. Germline lookup yields CDR1 MNHEY and CDR2 SVGAGI. J was trimmed by 4 bases and V by 10 bases; bases with no gene match: 3. The CDR3 contains 11 residues. The CDR3 loop is CATGQGYEQYF. The CDR3 bases are TGTGCCACCGGACAGGGTTACGAGCAGTACTTC.

This clone has just one count. The chain uses TRBV14 and TRBJ1-1, with a tentative D call TRBD1 (5 bases). From germline, CDR1 is SGHDN and CDR2 FVKESK. V was cut by 2 bases and J by 3 bases, with 19 bases left in between. This CDR3 region has 17 residues. The CDR3 protein is CASSQPPGVGVDTEAFF. The CDR3 coding sequence is TGTGCCAGCAGCCAACCCCCCGGGGTAGGGGTTGACACTGAAGCTTTCTTT.

The chain links TRBV11-3 to TRBJ2-3, with D perhaps matching TRBD1 or TRBD2 (6 bases each). Germline values: CDR1 SGHNT, CDR2 YENEEA. V lost 5 bases and J lost 6, with 18 bases in between. This CDR3 has 15 residues. The CDR3 DNA reads TGTGCCAGCAGCCCCGGGGGCCTAAACGGGGATACGCAGTATTTT. Its protein is CASSPGGLNGDTQYF.